This entry lists 7 T cell receptor beta chains sequenced from one sample in a study of CD8+ T cells in alopecia areata. After isolation, RNA underwent reverse transcription to generate cDNA as the sequencing template. The table came from immunoSEQ multiplex PCR; TCRdb's copy has only in-frame clones and leaves some out. Sampling found about 110,000 clones, none seen once. The specimen sequenced was lesional skin. The receptors were sampled from a C3H/HeJ mouse with alopecia areata. The strain's MHC: H2-k.

Details on this clone: These gene names are mouse names. With the read ending 4 residues before the CDR3 end, the germline J gene is used to fill in that end. V gene TRBV19 combines with J gene TRBJ2-5, with D perhaps TRBD1 (6 bases). The CDR3 is made up of 13 amino acids. CDR1 is FNHDT and CDR2 is SITEND in the germline V gene (reference sequence). The chain's CDR3 is CASSGPGVDTQYF. Incomplete CDR3 DNA: TGTGCCAGCAGCGGTCCAGGGGTGGAC.

This clone was seen ten or more times. Genes and germline are mouse. The read finishes 4 residues shy of the CDR3 end, and the germline J gene is used to complete it. The chain links TRBV17 to TRBJ2-3; D is undetermined. Deletions cut 3 bases from V and 0 bases from J, with 4 bases between. The germline CDR1 and CDR2 sequences are MNHDT and YYDKIL. The CDR3 consists of 13 residues. Partial CDR3 DNA: TGTGCTAGCAGTAGCCAGAGTGCAGAA. It is translated as CASSSQSAE. The CDR3 in full is CASSSQSAETLYF.

This clone showed up just a few times. Mouse germline and gene names are used. The read falls 4 residues short of the CDR3 end, and the missing part is taken from the germline J gene. The V and J genes are TRBV1 and TRBJ2-1; TRBD1 might be the D (5 bases). The germline CDR1 and CDR2 sequences are NSQYPW and LRSPGD (reference sequence). V lost 3 bases and J 0 bases, leaving 9 bases between the germline ends. The CDR3 is made up of 15 amino acids. The CDR3 reads CTCSASTANYAEQFF. The sequenced CDR3 bases are TGCACCTGCAGTGCTTCGACAGCTAACTATGCT.

This clone was observed a handful of times. Genes here carry mouse names. The read terminates 4 residues before the CDR3 end, so the remaining end is supplied by the germline J gene. The chain is built from TRBV13-3 and TRBJ1-4; D gene unclear. Germline-derived CDR1 and CDR2 are NNHDY and SYVADS. The length of the CDR3 is 14 residues. Trimming took off 3 bases at V and 2 bases at J, with 8 bases between the two ends. The sequenced CDR3 bases are TGTGCCAGCAGTGCAGGAAAATCCAACGAA. It encodes CASSAGKSNE. The whole CDR3 sequence is CASSAGKSNERLFF.

This clone came up a few times. Mouse names are used for the genes. The CDR3 goes on 4 residues after the read ends, and that part is filled in from the germline J gene. The same CDR3 can be traced to other DNA sequences in this sample. The V call is TRBV13-2, the J call TRBJ2-3; 12 nucleotides match TRBD2. Germline V gene lookup returns CDR1 NNHNN and CDR2 SYGAGS (reference sequence). This CDR3 is 16 amino acids long. The trim removed 3 bases at V and 1 base at J, leaving 3 bases unmatched. The part of the CDR3 DNA that was read is TGTGCCAGCGGTGGGGGACTGGGGGGTGGTGCAGAA. Translation: CASGGGLGGGAE. The entire CDR3 is CASGGGLGGGAETLYF.

Turning to this clone: The genes are named according to mouse. The CDR3 end falls 4 residues outside the read, so it is completed with the germline J gene. The chain links TRBV13-3 to TRBJ2-3; 10 nucleotides align to TRBD2. The junction had 6 bases not matched to a gene; V was cut back by 3 bases and J by 2 bases. This CDR3 comprises 16 residues. The germline gives CDR1 NNHDY, CDR2 SYVADS. The CDR3 bases that were read are TGTGCCAGCAGTGCTGCGACTGGGGGGACTGCAGAA. Residues: CASSAATGGTAE. The whole CDR3 protein is CASSAATGGTAETLYF.

In the case of this clone: Gene names and germline refer to mouse. The CDR3 region is CASTQGNTGQLYF. The covered CDR3 bases are TGTGCCAGCACCCAGGGGAACACCGGG. V gene TRBV13-1 combines with J gene TRBJ2-2; D may be TRBD1 (6 bases). Read coverage stops 4 residues before the CDR3 terminus; the germline J gene supplies the remainder. The CDR3 consists of 13 residues. Germline loops: CDR1 NSHNY, CDR2 SYGAGN. With 6 bases removed from V and 2 bases from J, the gap between germline ends came to 8 bases.